Listed here are 15 T cell receptor beta chains from one sample, sequenced in a study of beta chain features in type 1 diabetes. The antigens for these receptors are not known. Study results and limitations: TCRB CDR3s were moderately but significantly shorter in Type 1 diabetes patients in all four CD4+ subsets.

What was sequenced were expressed TCRB transcripts, since all of the isolated RNA had been reverse transcribed. The table came from immunoSEQ multiplex PCR; TCRdb's copy has only in-frame clones and leaves some out. The table lists 150,000 to 200,000 clones, roughly 63% of them singletons. The sequenced sample was naive CD4+ T cells from blood. These receptors were taken from a man aged 30 to 39 with type 1 diabetes.

The chain is built from TRBV7-2 and TRBJ2-5, with 10 bases fitting TRBD2. J gave up 4 bases and V 0 bases, and 2 bases lay outside the gene matches. Germline CDR1 SGHTA, CDR2 FQGNSA. CDR3 size: 15 residues. The CDR3 loop is CASSLAVAGGETQYF. Written as DNA, the CDR3 is TGTGCCAGCAGCTTAGCGGTAGCGGGGGGAGAGACCCAGTACTTC. The whole variable domain, filled in from reference TRBV7-2 and TRBJ2-5, reads GAGVSQSPSNKVTEKGKDVELRCDPISGHTALYWYRQSLGQGLEFLIYFQGNSAPDKSGLPSDRFSAERTGGSVSTLTIQRTQQEDSAVYLCASSLAVAGGETQYFGPGTRLLVL.

This chain connects TRBV7-9 to TRBJ2-7; TRBD2 agrees at 8 bases. The CDR3 is made up of 15 amino acids. With V trimmed by 2 bases and J by 6 bases, 9 bases remained unmatched. From germline, CDR1 is SEHNR and CDR2 FQNEAQ (reference sequence). The CDR3 region is CASSLPLIAGREQYF. The CDR3, as DNA: TGTGCCAGCAGCTTACCATTAATAGCGGGGCGCGAGCAGTACTTC.

The CDR3 is CASSLAGGLSDTQYF. The CDR3 nucleotides read TGTGCCAGCAGCCTAGCGGGGGGGCTATCAGATACGCAGTATTTT. This sequence joins TRBV9 and TRBJ2-3; 12 bases map to TRBD2. The CDR3 contains 15 residues. Germline values: CDR1 SGDLS, CDR2 YYNGEE. The V and J ends lost 4 bases and 4 bases, in that order; junction bases with no gene match: 4.

V is TRBV4-3 and J is TRBJ2-3; D is undetermined. The CDR3 contains 13 residues. V lost 0 bases and J lost 4, with 5 bases in between. Germline assignment: CDR1 LGHNA and CDR2 YSLEER. The CDR3 here is CASSQDTADTQYF. The CDR3 DNA follows: TGCGCCAGCAGCCAAGATACGGCAGATACGCAGTATTTT.

This clone was observed a handful of times. This chain connects TRBV9 to TRBJ2-5; D is undetermined. The CDR3 runs to 12 residues. CDR1 is SGDLS and CDR2 is YYNGEE in the germline V gene. With 7 bases removed from V and 1 base from J, the gap between germline ends came to 8 bases. The CDR3 sequence is CASSGPQETQYF. In nucleotides, the CDR3 is TGTGCCAGCTCGGGCCCCCAAGAGACCCAGTACTTC.

This sequence joins TRBV5-6 and TRBJ2-7; D possibly corresponds to TRBD2 (5 bases). The V end was cut by 4 bases, the J end by 0 bases, with 17 bases between. The CDR3 has 16 residues. CDR1 is SGHDT, CDR2 YYEEEE, per germline. The CDR3 DNA is TGTGCCAGCAGCGCTACGGAGACTCGGGGCTCCTACGAGCAGTACTTC. This gives the protein CASSATETRGSYEQYF.

This clone was detected only once. The V and J genes are TRBV5-1 and TRBJ1-2; 10 bases align to TRBD1. Germline trimming cut 4 bases from V and 1 base from J; bases unmatched to any gene: 4. The CDR3 spans 15 residues. CDR1 is SGHRS, CDR2 YFSETQ, per germline. CDR3 DNA sequence: TGCGCCAGCAGCCGGACAGGGGGAGTTAACTATGGCTACACCTTC. Amino acids: CASSRTGGVNYGYTF.

This clone occurred a few times. The chain combines TRBV4-3 with TRBJ1-1; the D is unclear. The CDR3 loop spans 15 amino acids. Deletions cut 0 bases from V and 3 bases from J, with 11 bases between. CDR1 is LGHNA and CDR2 is YSLEER in the germline V gene. The CDR3 sequence is CASSQDNGRDTEAFF. DNA of the CDR3: TGCGCCAGCAGCCAAGATAATGGCAGAGACACTGAAGCTTTCTTT.

The J gene is TRBJ1-2, the V gene TRBV30; 11 bases align to TRBD1. The CDR3 consists of 15 residues. J gave up 7 bases and V 0 bases, and 7 bases lay outside the gene matches. Germline V gene data show CDR1 as GTSNPN and CDR2 as SVGIG (reference sequence). The CDR3 is CAWSVWTGGAGGYTF. CDR3 nucleotide sequence: TGTGCCTGGAGTGTCTGGACAGGGGGCGCCGGTGGCTACACCTTC.

V is TRBV7-6 and J is TRBJ2-5, with 10 positions matching TRBD1. Trimming removed 3 bases from V and 3 bases from J; junction bases left unmatched: 7. Germline lookup yields CDR1 SGHVS and CDR2 FNYEAQ. The CDR3 extends over 16 amino acids. In DNA, the CDR3 is TGTGCCAGCAGCTTTAGTACAGGGACAGGGGAAGAGACCCAGTACTTC. Translated, it gives CASSFSTGTGEETQYF.

With respect to this clone: Other nucleotide sequences in the sample specify the same CDR3. V is TRBV29-1 and J is TRBJ2-3, with a possible D match to TRBD2 (5 bases). From germline, CDR1 is SQVTM and CDR2 ANQGSEA. Trimming left V 6 bases short and J 1 base short, with 14 bases between. The CDR3 has 14 amino acids. The CDR3 loop is CSVAGPGGTDTQYF. In DNA form, the CDR3 reads TGCAGCGTAGCAGGTCCCGGGGGCACAGATACGCAGTATTTT.

The V gene is TRBV4-3, the J gene TRBJ2-2; the D gene is possibly TRBD1 (5 bases). CDR1 is LGHNA and CDR2 is YSLEER in the germline V gene. Trimming left V 0 bases short and J 6 bases short, with 5 bases between. The length of the CDR3 is 13 residues. The CDR3 loop reads CASSQDRAGELFF. CDR3 bases: TGCGCCAGCAGCCAAGACAGGGCCGGGGAGCTGTTTTTT.

V is TRBV6-1 and J is TRBJ2-1; D is possibly TRBD1 or TRBD2 (5 bases each). Trimming removed 8 bases at V and 3 bases at J, with 11 bases between. This CDR3 comprises 13 residues. Germline CDR1 MNHNS, CDR2 SASEGT. The CDR3 spells CASREGSYNEQFF. The CDR3 DNA follows: TGTGCCAGCCGAGAGGGGAGCTACAATGAGCAGTTCTTC.

This clone was picked up a small number of times. The chain employs TRBV9 and TRBJ1-6, with D possibly matching TRBD1 (6 bases). V was pared by 5 bases and J by 7 bases, with 13 bases between. The germline V gene encodes CDR1 SGDLS and CDR2 YYNGEE. The CDR3 length is 14 residues. The DNA for the CDR3 is TGTGCCAGCAGTGATGGACAGTTAAATTCACCCCTCCACTTT. The encoded protein is CASSDGQLNSPLHF. The full variable domain, rest sourced from reference TRBV9 and TRBJ1-6, is DSGVTQTPKHLITATGQRVTLRCSPRSGDLSVYWYQQSLDQGLQFLIQYYNGEERAKGNILERFSAQQFPDLHSELNLSSLELGDSALYFCASSDGQLNSPLHFGNGTRLTVT.

This sequence joins TRBV2 and TRBJ2-2; the D gene is possibly TRBD2 (5 bases). The CDR3 is made up of 16 amino acids. CDR1 and CDR2 (germline): SNHLY, FYNNEI. V gave up 2 bases and J gave up 0 bases, with 10 bases separating them. CDR3 loop: CASSESGNSNTGELFF. The CDR3 DNA follows: TGTGCCAGCAGTGAATCGGGAAATTCGAACACCGGGGAGCTGTTTTTT.